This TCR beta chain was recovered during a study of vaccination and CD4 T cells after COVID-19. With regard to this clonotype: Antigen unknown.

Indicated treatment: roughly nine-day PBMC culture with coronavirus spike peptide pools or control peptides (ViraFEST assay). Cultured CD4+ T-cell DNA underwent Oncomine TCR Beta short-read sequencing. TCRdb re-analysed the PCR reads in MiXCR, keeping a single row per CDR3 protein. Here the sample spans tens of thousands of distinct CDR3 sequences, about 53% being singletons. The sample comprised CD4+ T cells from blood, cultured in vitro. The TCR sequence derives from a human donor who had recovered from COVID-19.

As DNA, the CDR3 is TGTGCCAGCAGCTTAGACCAGGGGAGCACTGAAGCTTTCTTT. Residues: CASSLDQGSTEAFF. This chain links TRBV7-2 with TRBJ1-1, with D possibly being TRBD1 (6 bases). The CDR3 is made up of 14 amino acids. The ends were cut back, 1 base at V and 4 bases at J, with 10 bases in the middle. Germline CDR1 and CDR2: SGHTA and FQGNSA.